What follows is one TCR beta chain and its context. This clonotype was detected a few times. Its antigen is currently not known. Per-nucleotide qualities are absent, and no much larger clonotype sits a single base away. The library was built by means of 5' RACE. Sequencing used an Illumina HiSeq 2500. A second PCR of about 7 to 12 cycles was run with a J-beta primer mix and a sample-barcoded 5' primer. A unique molecular identifier was introduced onto each TCR beta cDNA molecule by a template-switch 5' adaptor carrying 12 random nucleotides. Each sample yielded at least 3 million CDR3-containing paired-end reads. First-strand cDNA was synthesized from all RNA with the Mint cDNA synthesis kit, primed by a TRBC-specific oligonucleotide. All cDNA was treated with uracil-DNA glycosylase and then went through a first 18-cycle PCR with the universal primers M1SS and BC2_uni_R. The published analysis was carried out like this. For normalization, 1 million high-quality reads were randomly selected from each sample, with every read carrying a distinct molecular identifier. Reads sharing molecular identifiers were discarded rather than binned into consensus sequences. MiTCR, set to a Q25 quality threshold and the strictest error-elimination algorithm, was used for CDR3 identification, clonotype clustering and error correction. A nonparametric unseen species model with Euler transformation was used to estimate lower-bound total TCR beta diversity. TCRdb applied fastp at Q25 and MiXCR to the public reads, then kept only in-frame beta chains. Rows with one shared CDR3 protein collapse into an entry with the most common genes and DNA. TCRdb, not the original authors, processed these V and J calls. This sample lists some 760,000 distinct CDR3 sequences; 25% were detected once. 9.4% of the sample is taken by the ten largest.

Donors were 30 to 45 systemically healthy Caucasian individuals from Russia aged roughly 6 to 100 years. Ten milliliters of peripheral blood were collected from each donor into EDTA-treated Vacutainer tubes. PBMCs were isolated by Ficoll-Paque density-gradient centrifugation, with at least 6 million obtained per sample. Trizol reagent was used to extract total RNA from PBMCs, with at least 6 micrograms per sample. For every donor, flow cytometry on a PBMC aliquot measured the percentage of naive CD45RAhigh/CD27high T cells. V gives up 3 bases and J gives up 3 bases, and the segment between their germline ends measures 8 bases. For CDR1 and CDR2, the germline V gene (reference sequence) lists DFQATT and SNEGSKA. The CDR3 numbers 12 residues from cysteine through phenylalanine. The sequence is cut down to CDR3 DNA, 36 bases in frame from base 1. This record comes from a study of blood T cells in healthy people across ages (dated by TCRdb to about 2015). With regard to the full study: In model experiments, template switching captured roughly one uniquely barcoded TCR beta cDNA molecule for every two T cells. Using deep sequencing normalized with unique cDNA molecular identifiers, the study measured how TCR beta repertoire diversity changes with age. Four age groups were formed from the donors: young (average 16 years), middle-aged (just under 40), aged (about 62) and long-lived (more than 75). The study analyzed two additional independent replicas of 1 million unique cDNA reads from the same blood draw for two donors, one aged 18 to 29 and one aged 80 or older. Overall results and qualifications from the work: A strong correlation was found between observed TCR beta diversity and the percentage of naive T cells measured by flow cytometry. Since profiling was done on bulk unsorted PBMCs, naive and antigen-experienced compartments could not be conclusively compared. The long-lived group showed more naive CD4+ T cells, fewer expanded clones and increased TCR diversity than the aged group, suggesting age selection. Estimates of total diversity from one million sequenced T cells were regarded as lower bounds and underestimates. Because donor CMV infection status was unknown, age-related changes in expanded clonotypes were potentially confounded. Observed TCR beta diversity per million T cells fell roughly linearly with age, and a significant reduction was already apparent by age around 40.

Separately, the same data were catalogued under a study of T cells of mothers and their children. Drawing on the second study: Donors were nine systemically healthy Caucasian individuals: three mothers and their six children. cDNA synthesis consumed the entire amount of extracted RNA, loaded at about 1.5 ug RNA in each 15 ul reaction. In the second PCR, the M1S primer added sample barcodes and 2-4 random nucleotides. Over 10 million TCR beta CDR3 reads came from each mother, compared with around 3 million reads from each child. Thymic selection similarly shapes TCR recombination output in related and unrelated pairs, with minor effect from inherited differences. Normalized repertoire overlap was always found to be slightly, but never significantly, higher in related mother-child pairs than in unrelated mother-child pairs. No persistent microchimeric T cell clones were found, with a detection sensitivity of 85 to 100 clones per million clonotypes. In the study, deep NGS was used to compare the TCR beta repertoires of mothers and children, and features distinguishing related mother-child pairs from unrelated individuals were sought. On average, the children were roughly 11 +/- 4 years old, while the mothers were roughly 36 +/- 4 years old. After adapter ligation with NEBNext reagents, the libraries were sequenced on Illumina HiSeq 2000 with 100+100 nt paired-end reads. To prevent cross-contamination, the mother and child libraries were prepared one month apart and sequenced in separate runs. For each donor, somewhere between roughly 450,000 and 2,000,000 distinct TCR beta clonotypes were identified. Naive TCR beta clonotypes were estimated from low-frequency clonotypes matched to each donor's FACS-determined naive share, without sorting.

The TCR comes from a boy aged 10-17 years in good health. This chain is built from TRBV20-1 and TRBJ1-1; the D segment could be TRBD1, given 5 matching bases. Input material: blood. The bases are TGCAGTGCTAGCAGGGAAGACACTGAAGCTTTCTTT. Translation gives CSASREDTEAFF.